The T cell receptor beta chain described here comes from a study of response to subunit inactivated influenza vaccine. This clonotype was detected only a few times. Using its own MiXCR run on the RT-PCR reads, TCRdb lists one record per CDR3 protein. Of about 800,000 distinct CDR3 sequences listed, around 21% are singletons. Germline assignment: CDR1 DFQATT and CDR2 SNEGSKA (reference sequence). The CDR3 length is 12 residues. The trim removed 4 bases at V and 7 bases at J, leaving 6 bases unmatched. The source of this sequence is a man aged 50-60 years who received an inactivated influenza vaccine. The material was PBMCs from blood, obtained 5 days after vaccination. The V and J genes are TRBV20-1 and TRBJ1-1; 7 bases align to TRBD1. In nucleotides, the CDR3 is TGCAGTGCTACGACAGGGACCCTTGAAGCTTTCTTT. It is translated as CSATTGTLEAFF.